This TCR beta chain was captured by sequencing in a study of cytomegalovirus exposure and HLA in healthy donors. The count of this clone is one. Trimming stripped 9 bases from V and 4 bases from J, with 22 bases between. Per germline, CDR1 LNHDA and CDR2 SQIVND (reference sequence). The CDR3 covers 16 residues. PCR used 60 Vbeta primers and 13 Jbeta primers. The method was immunoSEQ multiplex PCR; TCRdb's version includes in-frame clones alone and lacks a portion of them. The repertoire holds more than 95,000 clones, with around 79% as singletons. This TCR came from a man aged 55 to 70 in good health and CMV-seropositive. J is TRBJ1-5 and V is TRBV19; possible D gene TRBD1, 5 bases. The sample comprised PBMCs. CDR3 nucleotides: TGTGCCAGCCTAGAGCGCGGGGCAGGGTGGAATCAGCCCCAGCATTTT. Encoded protein: CASLERGAGWNQPQHF.